These 10 T cell receptor beta chains were all obtained from the same sample, sequenced in a study of T cell clonotyping in hematopoietic cell transplantation. Here immunoSEQ multiplex PCR was the method, and the copy in TCRdb shows in-frame clones only, minus some. The table has about 11,000 clones, around 45% seen once. The sequencing here drew on PBMCs, taken 30 days after allogeneic stem cell transplant. These receptors were obtained from a male patient in his 50s who had an allogeneic stem cell transplant from an unrelated donor, so the T cells may come from the graft donor. Some clones in this sample may be carry-over from other donors' samples.

The count of this clone is one. The chain links TRBV30 to TRBJ1-3; no firm D call. Trimming shortened V by 0 bases and J by 3 bases, and 3 bases separated the two germline ends. The CDR3 spans 12 residues. Germline V CDR1 and CDR2: GTSNPN, SVGIG (reference sequence). Here the CDR3 DNA reads TGTGCCTGGAGTGTACTTGGAAACACCATATATTTT. It is translated as CAWSVLGNTIYF.

This CDR3 reads CAWALAPNQPQHF. The CDR3 DNA sequence: TGTGCTTGGGCCTTGGCACCAAATCAGCCCCAGCATTTT. The chain joins TRBV30 to TRBJ1-5; D is undetermined. The CDR3 totals 13 residues. Looked up from germline, CDR1 is GTSNPN and CDR2 is SVGIG (reference sequence).

The rearrangement uses TRBV5-1 and TRBJ2-3; TRBD2 matches at 9 bases. The junction had 7 bases not matched to a gene; V was cut back by 5 bases and J by 6 bases. CDR3 length: 14 residues. Germline CDR1 is SGHRS and CDR2 is YFSETQ. In DNA form, the CDR3 reads TGCGCCAGCAGGATAGCGGGAGTGGGGGATACGCAGTATTTT. Protein sequence: CASRIAGVGDTQYF.

The gene calls are TRBV7-9 and TRBJ1-3; 8 bases map to TRBD1. V lost 5 bases and J lost 4; bases outside the gene matches: 7. Germline V lookup: CDR1 SEHNR, CDR2 FQNEAQ (reference sequence). The CDR3 extends over 15 amino acids. CDR3: CASSLGTGGGNTIYF. The CDR3 DNA sequence: TGTGCCAGCAGCCTAGGGACAGGTGGAGGAAACACCATATATTTT.

This clone occurred a few times. J is TRBJ1-2 and V is TRBV30; 8 bases line up with TRBD1. V dropped 1 base and J dropped 4; count of bases not matched to a gene: 5. Germline loops: CDR1 GTSNPN, CDR2 SVGIG (reference sequence). CDR3 length: 14 residues. The CDR3 reads CAWSAHQGAYGYTF. The CDR3 coding sequence is TGTGCCTGGAGTGCTCATCAGGGGGCCTATGGCTACACCTTC.

A note on this clone: The same CDR3 arises from other DNA sequences in this sample as well. The chain recombines TRBV15 with TRBJ2-7; 11 bases map to TRBD1. From germline, CDR1 is LNHNV and CDR2 YYDKDF (reference sequence). CDR3 size: 14 residues. V lost 3 bases, J lost 4 bases, and 2 bases stayed unmatched. The CDR3: CATSRDRGPYEQYF. CDR3 in DNA: TGTGCCACCAGCAGGGACAGGGGGCCTTACGAGCAGTACTTC.

The chain carries TRBV30 and TRBJ2-3; no firm D call. The V end was cut by 1 base, the J end by 2 bases, with 10 bases between. Germline values: CDR1 GTSNPN, CDR2 SVGIG (reference sequence). The CDR3 runs to 14 residues. CDR3 nucleotide sequence: TGTGCCTGGAGTGCCCGGGCCGTCACAGATACGCAGTATTTT. As protein: CAWSARAVTDTQYF.

In DNA form, the CDR3 reads TGTGCCATCAGTGGGACAGCCTTCAATCAGCCCCAGCATTTT. It specifies CAISGTAFNQPQHF. V and J are TRBV10-3 and TRBJ1-5; TRBD1 might be the D (6 bases). The V gene's germline CDR1 is ENHRY and CDR2 SYGVKD. This CDR3 is 14 amino acids long. V dropped 4 bases and J dropped 3 bases, with 10 bases sitting between them.

The gene calls are TRBV30 and TRBJ2-5; D is unclear. The CDR3 length is 12 residues. Trimming pared 2 bases from V and 5 bases from J, leaving 9 bases between. Germline V gives CDR1 GTSNPN, CDR2 SVGIG (reference sequence). The DNA of the CDR3 is TGTGCCTGGAGTTTGGGGTTGGAGACCCAGTACTTC. It is translated as CAWSLGLETQYF.

The chain carries TRBV7-2 and TRBJ2-2, with D perhaps TRBD1 or TRBD2 (6 bases each). The germline V gene encodes CDR1 SGHTA and CDR2 FQGNSA. V shed 5 bases and J shed 6 bases, with 13 bases lying between them. The CDR3 length is 14 residues. The CDR3 loop is CASSQGGGAGELFF. CDR3 sequence (DNA): TGTGCCAGCAGCCAAGGAGGGGGAGCCGGGGAGCTGTTTTTT.